The T cell receptor (beta chain) described here comes from a study of T cell repertoires in cytomegalovirus infection. About the research overall: Recently identified HLA-C-restricted CMV epitopes and well-studied HLA-B-restricted CMV epitopes were used by the study. Indications came from public TCR beta signatures; they pointed to CMV infection and to a matching HLA type.

TCRdb re-called the reads through MiXCR, storing one row per CDR3 protein. The data show a few hundred thousand distinct CDR3 sequences, about 27% seen once. The CDR3 has 14 amino acids. Trimming took 0 bases from V and 1 from J, leaving 6 bases between them. CDR1 and CDR2 (germline): MNHNS, SASEGT. On this clonotype: Its antigen is not identified.

This specimen consisted of cultured PBMCs, obtained from culture after CMV antigen stimulation. The chain carries TRBV6-1 and TRBJ1-1; D call uncertain. The sequence was obtained from a human donor in good health (CMV status not recorded). Some clones in this sample may be carry-over from other donors' samples. The DNA of the CDR3 is TGTGCCAGCAGTGAAGCTGGCCAGAACACTGAAGCTTTCTTT. This gives the protein CASSEAGQNTEAFF.